This record looks at one T cell receptor beta chain sequence and its context. The repertoire was sequenced with immunoSEQ multiplex PCR; TCRdb's copy has only in-frame clones and lacks some. The data contain around 80,000 clones, over 70% of them singletons. J gave up 5 bases and V 5 bases, and 7 bases lay outside the gene matches. From germline, CDR1 is WNHNN and CDR2 SYGVQD (reference sequence). CDR3 size: 14 residues. The source of the sample is a study of blood T cell repertoires in COVID-19. About the research overall: The samples span acute and convalescent COVID-19 from the United States, Italy and Spain. From T cells, B-cell-depleted T cells, or PBMCs came the material, which was cDNA or gDNA.

The sample consisted of peripheral blood. The TCR was taken from a man between 50 and 59 years old with active or convalescent COVID-19. V usage is TRBV10-1 and J usage is TRBJ2-3, with 7 positions matching TRBD2. This CDR3 reads CASSLSGVGDTQYF. The CDR3, as DNA: TGCGCCAGCAGTCTCAGCGGGGTAGGAGATACGCAGTATTTT.